This TCR beta chain was identified in a study of a mutant IDH1 vaccine in newly diagnosed glioma (dated by TCRdb to about 2021). For the study in its entirety: Vaccination began 4-6 weeks after radiotherapy alone, or alongside temozolomide cycles in the chemotherapy-containing groups. The roughly 32 treated patients were approximately 62% male and roughly 40% female, with a mean age of about 38 years. Prior to enrollment, patients had been given standard therapy consisting of radiotherapy alone, temozolomide alone, or radiochemotherapy with temozolomide, with the combination given to most patients. The week-35 safety follow-up was designated visit V12, and the week-47 end of study was designated visit V13. Six visits were used for peripheral blood collection: V03 (baseline), V05, V07, V10, V12 and V13. Longitudinal TCRB deep sequencing was performed for around 23 treated patients wherever samples were available for exploratory analyses. Summary of the overall study and its limitations: Pseudoprogression seemed to be unrelated to changes in the top peripheral T cell clonotypes found by TCRB sequencing. The authors stated that sample limitations prevented analyses of patient blood samples from being reproduced. Availability determined which PBMC samples were chosen for TCRB deep sequencing. Immune responses induced by the vaccine were seen in roughly 92% of patients across multiple MHC alleles.

The time point label here, explained by the study, means: week 35, safety follow-up. Each vaccine dose, consisting of 300 ug of a 20-mer mutant IDH1 peptide in Montanide, was administered subcutaneously with topical imiquimod. Patients received eight vaccinations in weeks 1, 3, 5, 7, 11, 15, 19 and 23, corresponding to visits V03 through V10. Donors had newly diagnosed WHO grade 3 or 4 IDH1-mutant astrocytomas with loss of nuclear ATRX. The samples were drawn from NOA16, a multicentre, single-arm, open-label phase I trial in Germany that tested a mutant IDH1 peptide vaccine in humans for the first time. The DNeasy Blood and Tissue Kit was used to extract genomic DNA from EDTA blood for TCRB sequencing. Regarding this clone: It lacks a known antigen. No clone much larger than this one lies a single base away; base qualities are absent.

Library construction relied on the immunoSEQ multiplex PCR assay. Rearranged TCR beta chain sequences were amplified using the hsTCRB Kit according to the manufacturer's protocol. TCRB libraries were sequenced on an Illumina MiSeq. The published analysis was carried out like this. Demultiplexing, trimming and gene mapping were performed with the kit vendor's proprietary platform. TCRdb stores this immuneACCESS table with in-frame sequences only. Part of the clones is absent; in the studies checked, under half of the shortfall reflects unresolved V genes, and no reason is known for the rest. V, J and clone size derive from that table, while D and trimming were established from the DNA sequence. Recorded for this sample are 31,000 or so clones; around 80% of them occurred a single time. 11% of the sample is held by the ten biggest clonotypes. Based on the germline V gene (reference sequence), the CDR1 and CDR2 sequences are PRHDT and FYEKMQ. The CDR3 holds 18 amino acids from the cysteine to the phenylalanine. CDR3 DNA only is kept here, 54 bases in frame from base 1. V has 0 bases trimmed and J has 1 base trimmed; junction bases matching no gene number 5.

The receptor comes from a woman between 35 and 50 years old with glioma. In this chain, TRBV13 is recombined with TRBJ2-1; the central 11 bases match TRBD2. The sequencing used PBMCs, collected from a glioma patient whose treatment included an IDH1 peptide vaccine. The nucleotide sequence is TGTGCCAGCAGCTTAGGAGGACTAGCGGGTCCATCCTACAATGAGCAGTTCTTC. It translates to CASSLGGLAGPSYNEQFF. With the portions outside the CDR3 filled from the reference TRBV13 and TRBJ2-1 genes, the complete variable region becomes AAGVIQSPRHLIKEKRETATLKCYPIPRHDTVYWYQQGPGQDPQFLISFYEKMQSDKGSIPDRFSAQQFSDYHSELNMSSLELGDSALYFCASSLGGLAGPSYNEQFFGPGTRLTVL.